A selection of T cell receptor beta chains follows, all from one sample in a study of blood T cell repertoires in COVID-19. Assay used: immunoSEQ multiplex PCR; TCRdb lists only in-frame clones, some missing. The sample holds about 200,000 clones, approximately 82% seen once. Sequences were obtained from peripheral blood. These receptor sequences come from a human donor in a cohort sampled during active COVID-19. The CDR3 runs from the conserved cysteine through the conserved F or W. A D gene is named only where the DNA matches it firmly. Clone size, where shown, is once, few, many, or a class for clones that have expanded.

J	V	D	size	DNA	CDR3
TRBJ1-5	TRBV4-1	NA	NA	TGCGCCAGCAGCCAAGCGGGATCCACCCCGGCGCCCCAGCATTTT	CASSQAGSTPAPQHF
TRBJ1-1	TRBV12-3/TRBV12-4	NA	NA	TGTGCCAGCAGAATCCTGGCGGGCACTGAAGCTTTCTTT	CASRILAGTEAFF
TRBJ2-1	TRBV10-2	TRBD2	NA	TGCGCCAGCAGTGGGGAGACTAGCCTCGACAATGAGCAGTTCTTC	CASSGETSLDNEQFF
TRBJ2-7	TRBV2	TRBD2	NA	TGTGCCATCGAAACTAGCGGGAAGTCCTACGAGCAGTACTTC	CAIETSGKSYEQYF
TRBJ2-2	TRBV30	NA	many	TGTGCCTGGAGTGTATTGGCTACCGGGGAGCTGTTTTTT	CAWSVLATGELFF
TRBJ1-1	TRBV5-1	NA	NA	TGCGCCAGCAGCAGGGGGAACACTGAAGCTTTCTTT	CASSRGNTEAFF
TRBJ1-2	TRBV6-5	NA	NA	TGTGCCAGCAGTTCCCCCCACTTGCCCTATGGCTACACCTTC	CASSSPHLPYGYTF
TRBJ2-5	TRBV9	TRBD1	NA	TGTGCCAGCAGCCTACAGGGGGCTCAAGAGACCCAGTACTTC	CASSLQGAQETQYF
TRBJ1-5	TRBV30	NA	NA	TGTGCCTGGAATACAGGATGGCCAAATCAGCCCCAGCATTTT	CAWNTGWPNQPQHF
TRBJ1-1	TRBV24-1	NA	NA	TGTGCCACCAGTGGTCGGGGGGCCCCAAACACTGAAGCTTTCTTT	CATSGRGAPNTEAFF
TRBJ2-7	TRBV4-1	TRBD1	NA	TGCGCCAGCAGCCCCAACTGGGACAGACCCTACGAGCAGTACTTC	CASSPNWDRPYEQYF
TRBJ2-1	TRBV27	NA	NA	TGTGCCAGCAGTTTAGCCGCGTACGCCTCCTACAATGAGCAGTTCTTC	CASSLAAYASYNEQFF
TRBJ2-7	TRBV5-4	NA	NA	TGTGCCAGCAGCCTAAGTCTAATGACAGCGAGTTACGAGCAGTACTTC	CASSLSLMTASYEQYF
TRBJ2-1	TRBV21-1	NA	NA	TGTGCGGGGGCAGTCTATTTCTCGACCTATAGCGCCAATGAGCAGTTCTTC	CAGAVYFSTYSANEQFF
TRBJ2-7	TRBV5-1	NA	NA	TGCGCCAGCAGCTTGTCGTCAGGAATCTACGAGCAGTACTTC	CASSLSSGIYEQYF
TRBJ1-2	TRBV11-2	NA	NA	TGTGCCAGCAGCTTATTACGGGGGGCGGCTGGCTACACCTTC	CASSLLRGAAGYTF
TRBJ1-2	TRBV10-3	TRBD1	NA	TGTGCCATCAGTGAGACAGGGGCGGCTAACTATGGCTACACCTTC	CAISETGAANYGYTF
TRBJ2-2	TRBV28	NA	NA	TGTGCCAGCAGTTTTGGTGGGGCTGGCAAGACCGGGGAGCTGTTTTTT	CASSFGGAGKTGELFF
TRBJ2-5	TRBV11-2	TRBD1	NA	TGTGCCAGCACCATCGACAGGGGGATGGAGACCCAGTACTTC	CASTIDRGMETQYF
TRBJ2-1	TRBV29-1	TRBD1	once	TGCAGCGTCAGCAAACAGGGGGCGGCCGACAATGAGCAGTTCTTC	CSVSKQGAADNEQFF
TRBJ2-1	TRBV4-1	TRBD1	NA	TGCGCCAGCAGCCAATTACAGGGGAAATTTGTCTACAATGAGCAGTTCTTC	CASSQLQGKFVYNEQFF
TRBJ1-1	TRBV6-6	NA	NA	TGTGCCAGCAGTGGCATCACTGAAGCTTTCTTT	CASSGITEAFF
TRBJ2-5	TRBV29-1	NA	many	TGCAGCGTTGACCTACAGAGGGAAGAGACCCAGTACTTC	CSVDLQREETQYF
TRBJ1-4	TRBV11-2	NA	NA	TGTGCCAGCAGCTTAGATTATCTTGAAAAACTGTTTTTT	CASSLDYLEKLFF
TRBJ2-3	TRBV7-8	TRBD2	NA	TGTGCCAGCAGCTTAGCCCGACTTCTCAGGACTAGCGGGAGTGGCACAGATACGCAGTATTTT	CASSLARLLRTSGSGTDTQYF
TRBJ2-3	TRBV30	TRBD2	NA	TGTGCCTGGAGTGGGGCTAGCGGGAGTGCAGATACGCAGTATTTT	CAWSGASGSADTQYF
TRBJ1-1	TRBV2	TRBD1	NA	TGTGCCAGTGATGCGGGACAGCCAACCGCTGAAGCTTTCTTT	CASDAGQPTAEAFF
TRBJ2-5	TRBV5-6	TRBD2	NA	TGTGCCAGCACCAAAGGACTAGCGGGAGGGCCCGTTAGTGGCACCCAGTACTTC	CASTKGLAGGPVSGTQYF
TRBJ2-3	TRBV7-2	TRBD2	NA	TGTGCCAGCAGCGTGGGACTAGCGGGAGTGGAAACGCAGTATTTT	CASSVGLAGVETQYF
TRBJ1-5	TRBV28	TRBD1	NA	TGTGCCAGCAGCCCCCGACAGGGCAATCCCAATCAGCCCCAGCATTTT	CASSPRQGNPNQPQHF
TRBJ2-7	TRBV24-1	TRBD2	NA	TGTGCCACCAGTGGTCCGGGAGGTCACGAGCAGTACTTC	CATSGPGGHEQYF
TRBJ2-6	TRBV19	TRBD2	NA	TGTGCCAGTAGGGACCGTAGCGGGATATCGGGGGCCAACGTCCTGACTTTC	CASRDRSGISGANVLTF
TRBJ1-2	TRBV6-5	NA	many	TGTGCCAGTTACTTCCCGGGAGGTCCCCCTGGCTACACCTTC	CASYFPGGPPGYTF
TRBJ2-5	TRBV28	TRBD2	NA	TGTGCCAGCAGTTCGATCGGGGGGAGGTTTGGGGAGACCCAGTACTTC	CASSSIGGRFGETQYF
TRBJ1-1	TRBV3-1/TRBV3-2	NA	NA	TGTGCCAGCAGCCAAGTTGGCAGAGGAGCTTTCTTT	CASSQVGRGAFF
TRBJ2-7	TRBV6-5	TRBD2	NA	TGTGCCAGCAGACCCGGACTAGTGGGAGCCTACGAGCAGTACTTC	CASRPGLVGAYEQYF
TRBJ1-2	TRBV6-5	TRBD1	few	TGTGCCAGCAGTTACTCGGGGCAGGGGGCGTCTGGCTACACCTTC	CASSYSGQGASGYTF
TRBJ2-2	TRBV7-2	TRBD1	NA	TGTGCCAGCAGGGCACAGGGGGCGATCACCGGGGAGCTGTTTTTT	CASRAQGAITGELFF
TRBJ2-7	TRBV5-3	NA	NA	TGTGCCAGAAGCTTGGGGCAGAATCCCTACGAGCAGTACTTC	CARSLGQNPYEQYF
TRBJ2-2	TRBV30	NA	NA	TGTGCCTGGAGTGTAACTATCAACACCGGGGAGCTGTTTTTT	CAWSVTINTGELFF
TRBJ2-1	TRBV27	TRBD2	NA	TGTGCCAGCAGTTTAGGGAGCGGGAGGGCCTTTCTTGAGCAGTTCTTC	CASSLGSGRAFLEQFF
TRBJ2-3	TRBV19	NA	NA	TGTGCCAGTAGGAACTTTGGGGGCACCGGCACAGATACGCAGTATTTT	CASRNFGGTGTDTQYF
TRBJ1-4	TRBV18	TRBD1	NA	TGTGCCAGCTCACGACAGGGGTCTAATGAAAAACTGTTTTTT	CASSRQGSNEKLFF
TRBJ2-1	TRBV24-1	TRBD2	NA	TGTGCCACCAGTGATGGACTAGCGGGGTCCTACAATGAGCAGTTCTTC	CATSDGLAGSYNEQFF
TRBJ2-2	TRBV24-1	NA	NA	TGTGCCACCAGTGATCAGGGCCTGAACACCGGGGAGCTGTTTTTT	CATSDQGLNTGELFF
TRBJ2-1	TRBV9	TRBD2	NA	TGTGCCAGCAGCCCCGTTAGCGGGTTCTCCTACAATGAGCAGTTCTTC	CASSPVSGFSYNEQFF
TRBJ2-1	TRBV5-1	NA	NA	TGCGCCAGCAGCCCTCTACAGGGTGGGTACAATGAGCAGTTCTTC	CASSPLQGGYNEQFF
TRBJ1-5	TRBV6-7	TRBD1	NA	TGTGCCAGCAGTTCGGACAGGGGGGACGGATATAGCAATCAGCCCCAGCATTTT	CASSSDRGDGYSNQPQHF
TRBJ1-2	TRBV6-5	NA	NA	TGTGCCAGCAGCCAAAGCGGGGTCAACTATGGCTACACCTTC	CASSQSGVNYGYTF
TRBJ2-7	TRBV6-2/TRBV6-3	NA	NA	TGTGCCAGCAGTTACTCGCTGCTAGAAGCCTGGAGCTCCTACGAGCAGTACTTC	CASSYSLLEAWSSYEQYF
TRBJ2-1	TRBV3-1/TRBV3-2	TRBD2	NA	TGTGCCAGCAGCCAAGACTCCAGCGGGAGGGCCTTTGAGCAGTTCTTC	CASSQDSSGRAFEQFF